This T cell receptor (beta chain) was observed in a study of T cells in Graves' hyperthyroidism and ophthalmopathy. Study-level background: Peripheral blood was collected at initial diagnosis, before any treatment. Study-wide points: Blood also contained most expanded thyroid clonotypes above 0.001.

Trimming removed 3 bases at V and 2 bases at J, with 11 bases between. Germline CDR1 reads MDHEN; CDR2 reads SYDVKM. This CDR3 is 15 amino acids long. This clonotype was seen many times. Antigen specificity is unknown. Amplification of TCR beta CDR3 regions used RNA as the template. The HTBI primer set drove a first-round RT-PCR of the TCR CDR3. TCRdb reanalysed the multiplex PCR reads using MiXCR and keeps one entry per CDR3 protein. The sample lists over 500,000 distinct CDR3 sequences; 15% to 20% were seen once. The sequence derives from a woman under 40 with Graves' ophthalmopathy. V usage is TRBV28 and J usage is TRBJ2-1; D gene unclear. Sequencing used blood. For the CDR3, the DNA is TGTGCCAGCAGTTTTAGTTCCCGGACCTACAATGAGCAGTTCTTC. Its translation: CASSFSSRTYNEQFF.